Listed below are T cell receptor beta chains from one sample, sequenced in a study of beta chain features in type 1 diabetes. Here immunoSEQ multiplex PCR was the method, and the copy in TCRdb shows in-frame clones only, minus some. The sample lists a few hundred thousand clones; roughly 9.8% were seen once. Sequences were obtained from central memory CD4+ T cells from blood. These receptors all stem from a man aged 30 to 45 with type 1 diabetes. Both conserved end residues are part of each CDR3. Each record gives: clone size, CDR3 length, D gene, J gene, V gene, CDR3 protein, CDR3 DNA. The D gene is left open where the match is weak. Size values are once, few and many counts, or a class for expanded clones, and some rows have none.

abundance: few
len: 17
d_gene: NA
j_gene: TRBJ2-1
v_gene: TRBV4-3
CDR3aa: CASSQDSSRGGYNEQFF
CDR3nt: TGCGCCAGCAGCCAAGATAGTTCAAGGGGGGGGTACAATGAGCAGTTCTTC

abundance: few
len: 13
d_gene: NA
j_gene: TRBJ2-7
v_gene: TRBV6-5
CDR3aa: CASRLDGSYEQYF
CDR3nt: TGTGCCAGCAGACTTGACGGGTCCTACGAGCAGTACTTC

abundance: NA
len: 14
d_gene: TRBD2
j_gene: TRBJ2-7
v_gene: TRBV7-3
CDR3aa: CASSRSGGTYEQYF
CDR3nt: TGTGCCAGCAGCCGATCGGGGGGTACCTACGAGCAGTACTTC

abundance: few
len: 14
d_gene: NA
j_gene: TRBJ1-3
v_gene: TRBV9
CDR3aa: CASSVGQDGNTIYF
CDR3nt: TGTGCCAGCAGCGTAGGACAAGATGGAAACACCATATATTTT

abundance: few
len: 15
d_gene: TRBD1
j_gene: TRBJ1-1
v_gene: TRBV5-1
CDR3aa: CASTDPGTGNTEAFF
CDR3nt: TGCGCCAGCACCGACCCCGGGACAGGGAACACTGAAGCTTTCTTT

abundance: NA
len: 16
d_gene: TRBD2
j_gene: TRBJ2-3
v_gene: TRBV5-1
CDR3aa: CASSFGLAESTDTQYF
CDR3nt: TGCGCCAGCAGCTTTGGACTAGCGGAAAGCACAGATACGCAGTATTTT

abundance: few
len: 15
d_gene: TRBD2
j_gene: TRBJ2-3
v_gene: TRBV7-6
CDR3aa: CASRQGTSSTDTQYF
CDR3nt: TGTGCCAGCAGACAGGGGACTAGCAGCACAGATACGCAGTATTTT

abundance: few
len: 14
d_gene: NA
j_gene: TRBJ2-3
v_gene: TRBV7-9
CDR3aa: CASSFGYSTDTQYF
CDR3nt: TGTGCCAGCAGCTTTGGCTACAGCACAGATACGCAGTATTTT

abundance: few
len: 15
d_gene: NA
j_gene: TRBJ2-6
v_gene: TRBV10-2
CDR3aa: CASRLDQAGANVLTF
CDR3nt: TGCGCCAGCAGGCTAGATCAAGCTGGGGCCAACGTCCTGACTTTC

abundance: few
len: 15
d_gene: NA
j_gene: TRBJ1-5
v_gene: TRBV2
CDR3aa: CASSATGYSNQPQHF
CDR3nt: TGTGCCAGCAGTGCCACAGGGTATAGCAATCAGCCCCAGCATTTT

abundance: NA
len: 13
d_gene: TRBD2
j_gene: TRBJ2-3
v_gene: TRBV4-2
CDR3aa: CAAGAPGEDTQYF
CDR3nt: TGTGCCGCGGGAGCCCCTGGGGAAGATACGCAGTATTTT

abundance: few
len: 17
d_gene: TRBD1
j_gene: TRBJ2-1
v_gene: TRBV4-3
CDR3aa: CASSLGSHRGWENEQFF
CDR3nt: TGCGCCAGCAGCTTGGGGTCCCACAGGGGTTGGGAGAATGAGCAGTTCTTC

abundance: NA
len: 16
d_gene: TRBD2
j_gene: TRBJ2-7
v_gene: TRBV9
CDR3aa: CASSVSSGRSTYEQYF
CDR3nt: TGTGCCAGCAGCGTAAGTAGCGGGAGGTCCACCTACGAGCAGTACTTC

abundance: NA
len: 15
d_gene: NA
j_gene: TRBJ2-7
v_gene: TRBV7-8
CDR3aa: CASSLLQRATYEQYF
CDR3nt: TGTGCCAGCAGCTTACTACAGCGGGCGACCTACGAGCAGTACTTC

abundance: many
len: 18
d_gene: TRBD2
j_gene: TRBJ2-2
v_gene: TRBV4-3
CDR3aa: CASSQDLLAGGNTGELFF
CDR3nt: TGCGCCAGCAGCCAAGATCTTTTAGCGGGAGGAAACACCGGGGAGCTGTTTTTT

abundance: NA
len: 15
d_gene: TRBD1
j_gene: TRBJ2-7
v_gene: TRBV23-1
CDR3aa: CASSHLKQGAYEQYF
CDR3nt: TGCGCCAGCAGTCACCTTAAACAGGGGGCCTACGAGCAGTACTTC

abundance: few
len: 14
d_gene: NA
j_gene: TRBJ1-2
v_gene: TRBV6-6
CDR3aa: CATRTGYNIDGYTF
CDR3nt: TGTGCCACCAGGACCGGGTACAACATTGATGGCTACACCTTC

abundance: few
len: 14
d_gene: NA
j_gene: TRBJ2-3
v_gene: TRBV19
CDR3aa: CASSPTRQFDTQYF
CDR3nt: TGTGCCAGTAGTCCTACCCGACAGTTCGATACGCAGTATTTT

abundance: few
len: 16
d_gene: NA
j_gene: TRBJ2-3
v_gene: TRBV9
CDR3aa: CASSVGIRGFTDTQYF
CDR3nt: TGTGCCAGCAGCGTAGGAATAAGGGGGTTCACAGATACGCAGTATTTT

abundance: few
len: 13
d_gene: NA
j_gene: TRBJ1-2
v_gene: TRBV5-1
CDR3aa: CASSLDRGAGYTF
CDR3nt: TGCGCCAGCAGCTTGGATCGCGGGGCTGGCTACACCTTC

abundance: NA
len: 16
d_gene: TRBD2
j_gene: TRBJ2-5
v_gene: TRBV6-4
CDR3aa: CASSDSPSGNQETQYF
CDR3nt: TGTGCCAGCAGTGACTCGCCTAGCGGTAACCAAGAGACCCAGTACTTC

abundance: few
len: 15
d_gene: NA
j_gene: TRBJ2-3
v_gene: TRBV28
CDR3aa: CASSPSSPSTDTQYF
CDR3nt: TGTGCCAGCAGTCCGTCGTCACCGTCGACAGATACGCAGTATTTT

abundance: NA
len: 13
d_gene: TRBD1
j_gene: TRBJ2-7
v_gene: TRBV11-2
CDR3aa: CASSPRTGNEQYF
CDR3nt: TGTGCCAGCAGCCCTCGGACAGGGAACGAGCAGTACTTC

abundance: few
len: 16
d_gene: NA
j_gene: TRBJ2-1
v_gene: TRBV27
CDR3aa: CASSPRTGLAGNEQFF
CDR3nt: TGTGCCAGCAGTCCTAGGACAGGCCTCGCGGGGAATGAGCAGTTCTTC

abundance: NA
len: 12
d_gene: NA
j_gene: TRBJ2-5
v_gene: TRBV6-1
CDR3aa: CASSQLGETQYF
CDR3nt: TGTGCCAGCAGTCAATTAGGGGAGACCCAGTACTTC

abundance: few
len: 14
d_gene: NA
j_gene: TRBJ1-2
v_gene: TRBV7-9
CDR3aa: CASSFTGTNYGYTF
CDR3nt: TGTGCCAGCAGCTTTACAGGGACGAACTATGGCTACACCTTC

abundance: few
len: 14
d_gene: NA
j_gene: TRBJ2-7
v_gene: TRBV10-3
CDR3aa: CAISERQEHYEQYF
CDR3nt: TGTGCCATCAGTGAAAGACAGGAACACTACGAGCAGTACTTC

abundance: NA
len: 13
d_gene: NA
j_gene: TRBJ1-1
v_gene: TRBV7-2
CDR3aa: CASSAVGGTEAFF
CDR3nt: TGTGCCAGCAGCGCGGTCGGGGGCACTGAAGCTTTCTTT

abundance: few
len: 14
d_gene: TRBD2
j_gene: TRBJ2-6
v_gene: TRBV6-5
CDR3aa: CASGEGAGANVLTF
CDR3nt: TGTGCCAGCGGGGAGGGAGCTGGGGCCAACGTCCTGACTTTC

abundance: NA
len: 14
d_gene: NA
j_gene: TRBJ2-2
v_gene: TRBV7-3
CDR3aa: CASSLPTSTGELFF
CDR3nt: TGTGCCAGCAGCCTCCCCACATCCACCGGGGAGCTGTTTTTT

abundance: NA
len: 12
d_gene: NA
j_gene: TRBJ2-3
v_gene: TRBV5-4
CDR3aa: CASSLMRDTQYF
CDR3nt: TGTGCCAGCAGCCTAATGAGGGATACGCAGTATTTT

abundance: few
len: 11
d_gene: NA
j_gene: TRBJ2-7
v_gene: TRBV20-1
CDR3aa: CSATEYYEQYF
CDR3nt: TGCAGTGCTACCGAGTACTACGAGCAGTACTTC

abundance: NA
len: 15
d_gene: NA
j_gene: TRBJ2-3
v_gene: TRBV27
CDR3aa: CASSFLDYLDNTQYF
CDR3nt: TGTGCCAGCAGTTTCCTCGACTACCTTGACAATACGCAGTATTTT

abundance: NA
len: 24
d_gene: NA
j_gene: TRBJ2-6
v_gene: TRBV21-1
CDR3aa: CASSKDFDLVGQKVFSGGANVLTF
CDR3nt: TGTGCCAGCAGCAAAGATTTCGATTTGGTTGGGCAGAAAGTCTTCTCTGGCGGGGCCAACGTCCTGACTTTC

abundance: few
len: 15
d_gene: NA
j_gene: TRBJ2-1
v_gene: TRBV7-9
CDR3aa: CASTEWTVTYNEQFF
CDR3nt: TGTGCCAGCACCGAATGGACAGTTACGTACAATGAGCAGTTCTTC

abundance: few
len: 15
d_gene: TRBD2
j_gene: TRBJ2-7
v_gene: TRBV4-3
CDR3aa: CASSLAGAGIYEQYF
CDR3nt: TGCGCCAGCAGCCTAGCGGGAGCGGGCATCTACGAGCAGTACTTC

abundance: few
len: 14
d_gene: NA
j_gene: TRBJ1-2
v_gene: TRBV4-1
CDR3aa: CASSQEWGIYGYTF
CDR3nt: TGCGCCAGCAGCCAAGAATGGGGGATCTACGGCTACACCTTC